This TCR beta chain emerged from a study of radiotherapy plus CTLA-4 blockade in lung cancer. At the level of the study: In 18% of patients, objective responses were seen; 30% to 35% had disease control.

Clones were sequenced by immunoSEQ multiplex PCR, and TCRdb holds only the in-frame ones, with some missing. The sample records 78,000 or so clones, around 87% being singletons. Whole-study results and caveats: Clones of tumor-derived TCRs expanded in blood after radiotherapy plus ipilimumab. The best prediction of response reportedly came from early blood T cell clone dynamics, with interferon-beta.

Notes on this clone: Its antigen is still unknown.

Chemo-refractory metastatic non-small-cell lung cancer patients were treated with focal radiation plus CTLA-4 blockade with ipilimumab. The germline gives CDR1 LNHDA, CDR2 SQIVND (reference sequence). The CDR3 loop spans 12 amino acids. The ends were cut back, 11 bases at V and 5 bases at J, with 12 bases in the middle. This receptor was identified in a human donor with non-small cell lung cancer who had stable disease on radiotherapy plus ipilimumab. The chain uses TRBV19 and TRBJ2-2, with D perhaps matching TRBD1 or TRBD2 (5 bases each). Sample: peripheral blood, taken from a patient treated with radiotherapy plus ipilimumab. This CDR3 reads CAVGWGTGELFF. CDR3 nucleotides: TGTGCCGTAGGGTGGGGGACCGGGGAGCTGTTTTTT.